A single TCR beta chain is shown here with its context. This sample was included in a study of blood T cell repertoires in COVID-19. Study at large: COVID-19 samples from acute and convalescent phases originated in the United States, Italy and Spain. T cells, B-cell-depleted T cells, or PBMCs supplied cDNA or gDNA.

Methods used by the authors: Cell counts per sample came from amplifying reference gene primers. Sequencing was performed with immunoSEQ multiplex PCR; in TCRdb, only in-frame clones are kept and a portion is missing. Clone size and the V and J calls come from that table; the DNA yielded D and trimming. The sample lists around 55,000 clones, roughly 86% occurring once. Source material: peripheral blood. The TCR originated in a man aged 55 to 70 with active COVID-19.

The DNA of the CDR3 is TGCGCCAGCAGCTATGAGGGACAGGTCTCCTACGAGCAGTACTTC. Translating gives CASSYEGQVSYEQYF. The rearrangement uses TRBV5-1 and TRBJ2-7; 8 bases are shared with TRBD1. The V gene's germline CDR1 is SGHRS and CDR2 YFSETQ. With 3 bases clipped from V and 0 bases from J, the junction kept 5 bases outside the gene matches. The CDR3 loop spans 15 amino acids.